The clone carrying this T cell receptor beta chain was seen once. Authors' methods: Amplification with reference gene primers provided the estimates of nucleated cell counts. The data were produced by immunoSEQ multiplex PCR, yet TCRdb's version contains in-frame clones alone and is incomplete. The DNA was the basis for D and trimming; V, J and clone size are from that table. In the table there are about 50,000 clones, over 75% of which are singletons. This entry comes from a study of blood T cell repertoires in COVID-19. Study at large: The analysed material was cDNA or gDNA that came from T cells, B-cell-depleted T cells, or PBMCs.

V gave up 1 base and J gave up 6 bases; unmatched junction bases: 6. CDR3 length equals 15 residues. CDR1 and CDR2 (germline): KGHDR, SFDVKD. The chain employs TRBV24-1 and TRBJ1-2; 8 bases are shared with TRBD1. This receptor was obtained from a man aged 40-50 years with acute or convalescent COVID-19. What was sequenced was peripheral blood. The CDR3 DNA sequence: TGTGCCACCAGTGATTTTGGCCAGGGGGCGAATGGCTACACCTTC. Translating gives CATSDFGQGANGYTF.